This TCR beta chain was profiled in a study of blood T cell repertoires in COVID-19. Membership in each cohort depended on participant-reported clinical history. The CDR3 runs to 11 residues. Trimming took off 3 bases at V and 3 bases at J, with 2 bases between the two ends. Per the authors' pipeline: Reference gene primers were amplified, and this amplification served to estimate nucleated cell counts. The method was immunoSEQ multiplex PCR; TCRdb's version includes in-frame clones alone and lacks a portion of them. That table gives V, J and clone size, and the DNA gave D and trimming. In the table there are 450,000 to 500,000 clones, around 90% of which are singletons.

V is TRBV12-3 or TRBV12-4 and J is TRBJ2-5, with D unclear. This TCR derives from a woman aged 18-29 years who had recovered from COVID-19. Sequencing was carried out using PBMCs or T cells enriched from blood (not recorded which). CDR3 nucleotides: TGTGCCAGCAGTTTCGAAGAGACCCAGTACTTC. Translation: CASSFEETQYF.